A single T cell receptor (beta chain) is shown here with its context. Between the trimmed V and J ends, which lost 2 bases and 5 bases, there was a span of 15 bases. Per germline, CDR1 MGHDK and CDR2 SYGVNS. The CDR3 sequence is 15 residues long. TCRdb's table, derived via immunoSEQ multiplex PCR, lists solely in-frame clones and lacks some. This repertoire shows approximately 240,000 clones, roughly nine tenths found once; its top ten account for 10% to 15%. This sample was included in a study of blood T cell repertoires in COVID-19. The receptor comes from a woman aged 18-29 years who had recovered from COVID-19. The sequenced sample consisted of peripheral blood. The chain recombines TRBV25-1 with TRBJ2-5; D is possibly TRBD1 (7 bases). The CDR3 sequence: CASSETGRGRETQYF. The CDR3 DNA is TGTGCCAGCAGTGAAACTGGCAGGGGGAGGGAGACCCAGTACTTC.